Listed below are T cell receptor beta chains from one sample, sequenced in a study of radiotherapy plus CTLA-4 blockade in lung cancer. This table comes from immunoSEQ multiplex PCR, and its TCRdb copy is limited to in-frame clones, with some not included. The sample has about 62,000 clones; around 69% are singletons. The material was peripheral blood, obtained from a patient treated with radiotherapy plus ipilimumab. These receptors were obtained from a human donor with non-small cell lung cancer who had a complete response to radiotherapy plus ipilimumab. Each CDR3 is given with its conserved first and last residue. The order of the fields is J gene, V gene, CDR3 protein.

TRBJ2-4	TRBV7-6	CASSLDVASGTAKNIQYF
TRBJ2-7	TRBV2	CANTPGLIIYEQYF
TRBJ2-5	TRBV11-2	CASSRDFGVVETQYF
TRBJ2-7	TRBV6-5	CASRTSGVSYEQYF
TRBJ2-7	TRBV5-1	CASSRTGQGLGGEQYF
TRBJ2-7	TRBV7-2	CASSLAGGYEQYF
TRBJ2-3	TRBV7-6	CASSSHPSGTERNTQYF
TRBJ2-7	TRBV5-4	CASSLELAGVEQYF
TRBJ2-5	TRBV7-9	CASSSSPGPQETQYF
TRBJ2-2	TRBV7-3	CASSPRGGATGELFF
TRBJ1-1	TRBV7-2	CASSLAPNTEAFF
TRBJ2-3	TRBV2	CASDGQGAGTQYF
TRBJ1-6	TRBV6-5	CASTLSSYNSPLHF
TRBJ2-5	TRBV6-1	CASRNDFGQETQYF
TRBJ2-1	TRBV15	CATGREPGLAYNEQFF
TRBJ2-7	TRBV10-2	CASRKTRQSPEQYF
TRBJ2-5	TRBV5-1	CASSLGDRKETQYF
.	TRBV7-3	CASSLWAGYEQYF
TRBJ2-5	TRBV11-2	CASSRDRQETQYF
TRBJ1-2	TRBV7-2	CASIPRQGIYGYTF
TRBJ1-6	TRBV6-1	CATSTGGRNSPLHF
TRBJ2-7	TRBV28	CASTYSGGRRDEQYF
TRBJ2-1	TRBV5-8	CASSLVTGYNNEQFF
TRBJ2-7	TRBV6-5	CASSRGLAAYEQYF
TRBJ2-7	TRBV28	CASSPGLAGVYEQYF
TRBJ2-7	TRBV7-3	CASSHRRGEQYF
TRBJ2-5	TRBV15	CATSRGANRETQYF
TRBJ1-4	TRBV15	CATSRVQGATNEKLFF
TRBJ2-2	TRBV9	CASSPRGTGNTGELFF
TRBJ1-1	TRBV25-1	CASSEYRAGVTEAFF
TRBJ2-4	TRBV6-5	CASSNRQSNIQYF
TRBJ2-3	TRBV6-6	CASSYGGKGVADTQYF
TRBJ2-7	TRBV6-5	CASSYTGVRSYEQYF
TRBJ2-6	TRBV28	CAHGVGANVLTF
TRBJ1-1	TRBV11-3	CASSLGALTEAFF
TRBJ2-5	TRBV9	CASGSGVTGETQYF